This T cell receptor beta chain emerged from a study of cytomegalovirus exposure and HLA in healthy donors. Study-wide findings and caveats: According to the study, roughly 160 TCR beta chains were cytomegalovirus-associated. Other equally common chains were less clonally expanded than HLA-associated TCR beta chains, a later analysis showed.

The CDR3 sequence is 13 residues long. The germline V gene has CDR1 SGHRS and CDR2 YFSETQ. Trimming stripped 4 bases from V and 8 bases from J, with 15 bases between. Donors likely had unrecorded immune exposures despite being nominally healthy when sampled. This clone has more than one count but fewer than ten. The antigen remains undetermined. Use of 60 Vbeta and 13 Jbeta primers characterized the PCR. Here immunoSEQ multiplex PCR was the method, and the copy in TCRdb shows in-frame clones only, minus some. The repertoire holds under 200,000 clones, with around 74% as singletons. The sequence came from a woman in her twenties or thirties in good health and CMV-seronegative. The chain has TRBV5-1 and TRBJ1-2; D remains ambiguous. What was sequenced was PBMCs. CDR3 DNA sequence: TGCGCCAGCAGCCGGACTGTAGGGCAAGGCTACACCTTC. This sequence encodes CASSRTVGQGYTF.